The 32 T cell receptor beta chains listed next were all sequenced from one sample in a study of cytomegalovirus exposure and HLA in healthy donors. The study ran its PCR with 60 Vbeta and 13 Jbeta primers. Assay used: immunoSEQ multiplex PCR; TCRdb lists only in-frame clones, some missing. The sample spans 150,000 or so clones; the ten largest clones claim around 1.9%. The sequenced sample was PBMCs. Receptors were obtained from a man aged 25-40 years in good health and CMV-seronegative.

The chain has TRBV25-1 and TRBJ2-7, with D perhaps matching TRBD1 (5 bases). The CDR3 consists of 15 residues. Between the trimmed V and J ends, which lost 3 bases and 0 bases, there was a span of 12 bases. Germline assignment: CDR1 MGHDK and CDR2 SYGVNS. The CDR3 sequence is CASSEFRVRSYEQYF. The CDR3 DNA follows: TGTGCCAGCAGTGAGTTCAGGGTGCGCTCCTACGAGCAGTACTTC.

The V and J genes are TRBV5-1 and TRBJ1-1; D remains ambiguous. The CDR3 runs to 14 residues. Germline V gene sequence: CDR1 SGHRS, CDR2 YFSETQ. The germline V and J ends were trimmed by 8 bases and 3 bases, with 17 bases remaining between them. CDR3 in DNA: TGCGCCAGTAACCTGCGGGAGGCGGACACTGAAGCTTTCTTT. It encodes CASNLREADTEAFF.

As DNA, the CDR3 is TGTGCCAGCAGTTCAACAGGGGATGGCGTAGCAAACACCATATATTTT. Translated: CASSSTGDGVANTIYF. The chain recombines TRBV2 with TRBJ1-3, with 7 bases fitting TRBD1. Germline V lookup: CDR1 SNHLY, CDR2 FYNNEI. After removal of 5 bases from V and 6 bases from J, the junction contained 13 bases not matched to a gene. The CDR3 consists of 16 residues.

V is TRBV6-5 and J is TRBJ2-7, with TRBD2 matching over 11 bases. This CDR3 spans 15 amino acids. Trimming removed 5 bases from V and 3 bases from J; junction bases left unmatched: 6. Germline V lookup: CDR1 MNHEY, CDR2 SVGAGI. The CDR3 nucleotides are TGTGCCAGCAGTAAGACTAGCGGGACCTACTACGAGCAGTACTTC. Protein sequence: CASSKTSGTYYEQYF.

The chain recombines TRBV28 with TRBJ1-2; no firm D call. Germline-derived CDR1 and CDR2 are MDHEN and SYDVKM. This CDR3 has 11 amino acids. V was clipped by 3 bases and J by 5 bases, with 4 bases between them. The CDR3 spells CASSFEYGYTF. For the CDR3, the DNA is TGTGCCAGCAGTTTTGAGTATGGCTACACCTTC.

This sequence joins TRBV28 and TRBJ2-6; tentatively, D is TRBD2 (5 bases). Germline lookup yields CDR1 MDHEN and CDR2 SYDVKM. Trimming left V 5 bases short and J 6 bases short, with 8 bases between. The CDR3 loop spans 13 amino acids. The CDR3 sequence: CASSLREANVLTF. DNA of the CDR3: TGTGCCAGCAGTCTACGGGAGGCCAACGTCCTGACTTTC.

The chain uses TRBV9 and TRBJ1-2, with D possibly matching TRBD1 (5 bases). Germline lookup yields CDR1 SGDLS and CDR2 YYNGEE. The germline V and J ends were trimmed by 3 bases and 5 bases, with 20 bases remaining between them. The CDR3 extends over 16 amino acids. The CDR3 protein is CASSGGGTPGGYGYTF. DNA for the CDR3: TGTGCCAGCAGCGGGGGGGGGACCCCCGGCGGGTATGGCTACACCTTC.

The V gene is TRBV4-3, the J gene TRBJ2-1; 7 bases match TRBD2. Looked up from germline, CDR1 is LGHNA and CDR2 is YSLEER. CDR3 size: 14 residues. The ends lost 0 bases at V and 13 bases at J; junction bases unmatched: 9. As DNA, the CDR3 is TGCGCCAGCAGCCAAGAAATCTTGGCGGGAGTTCAGTTCTTC. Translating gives CASSQEILAGVQFF.

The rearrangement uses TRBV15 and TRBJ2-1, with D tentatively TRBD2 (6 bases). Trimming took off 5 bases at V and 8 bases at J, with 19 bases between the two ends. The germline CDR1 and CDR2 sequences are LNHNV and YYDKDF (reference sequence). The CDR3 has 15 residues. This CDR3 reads CATSDGGGRWHEQFF. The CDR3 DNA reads TGTGCCACCAGCGATGGGGGAGGTAGGTGGCATGAGCAGTTCTTC.

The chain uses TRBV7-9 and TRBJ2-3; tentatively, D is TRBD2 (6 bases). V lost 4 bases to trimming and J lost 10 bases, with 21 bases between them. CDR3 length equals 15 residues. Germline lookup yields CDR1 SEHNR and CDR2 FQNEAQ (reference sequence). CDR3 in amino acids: CASSSSGLSPGAQYF. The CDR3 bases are TGTGCCAGCAGCTCTTCGGGACTTTCCCCGGGGGCGCAGTATTTT.

The CDR3, as DNA: TGTGCCTGGAGGTCCGTCTACAATGAGCAGTTCTTC. It codes for CAWRSVYNEQFF. V gene TRBV30 combines with J gene TRBJ2-1; D is uncertain. The CDR3 runs 12 residues. Germline CDR1 is GTSNPN and CDR2 is SVGIG (reference sequence). The V and J ends lost 3 bases and 3 bases respectively, with 6 bases between them.

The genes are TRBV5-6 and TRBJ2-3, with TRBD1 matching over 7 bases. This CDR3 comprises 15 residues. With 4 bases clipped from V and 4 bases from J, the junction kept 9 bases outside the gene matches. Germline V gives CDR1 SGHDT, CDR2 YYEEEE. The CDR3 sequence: CASSQTSGGADTQYF. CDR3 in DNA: TGTGCCAGCAGCCAAACTTCAGGGGGAGCAGATACGCAGTATTTT.

The CDR3 DNA reads as TGTGCCAGCAGCGTAGGGACATACAATGAGCAGTTCTTC. Amino acid sequence: CASSVGTYNEQFF. The V gene is TRBV9, the J gene TRBJ2-1; D possibly corresponds to TRBD1 (5 bases). Trimming stripped 0 bases from V and 4 bases from J, with 5 bases between. Germline V lookup: CDR1 SGDLS, CDR2 YYNGEE. The CDR3 contains 13 residues.

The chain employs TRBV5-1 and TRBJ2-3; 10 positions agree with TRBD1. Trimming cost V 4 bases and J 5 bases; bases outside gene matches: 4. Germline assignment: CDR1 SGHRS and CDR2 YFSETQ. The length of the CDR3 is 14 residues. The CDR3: CASSPGQGLDTQYF. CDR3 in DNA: TGCGCCAGCAGCCCGGGACAGGGGTTAGATACGCAGTATTTT.

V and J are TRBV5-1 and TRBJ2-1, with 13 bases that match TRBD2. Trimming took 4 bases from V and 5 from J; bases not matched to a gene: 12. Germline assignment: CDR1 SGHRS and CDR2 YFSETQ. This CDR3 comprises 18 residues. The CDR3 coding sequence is TGCGCCAGCAGCCCCCGTCCCGGGACTAGCGGGGTTAACAATGAGCAGTTCTTC. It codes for CASSPRPGTSGVNNEQFF.

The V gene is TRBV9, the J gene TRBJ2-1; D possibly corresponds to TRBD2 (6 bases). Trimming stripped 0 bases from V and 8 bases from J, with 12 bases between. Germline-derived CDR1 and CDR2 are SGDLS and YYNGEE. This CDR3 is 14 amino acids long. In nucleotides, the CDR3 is TGTGCCAGCAGCGTAGAGGGACTGTCCCATGAGCAGTTCTTC. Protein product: CASSVEGLSHEQFF.

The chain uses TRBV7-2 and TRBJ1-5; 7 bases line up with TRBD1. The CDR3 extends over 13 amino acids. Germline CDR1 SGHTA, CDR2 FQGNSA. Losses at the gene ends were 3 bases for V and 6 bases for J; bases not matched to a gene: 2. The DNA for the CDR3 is TGTGCCAGCAGCTTGGGACAGAGTCAGCCCCAGCATTTT. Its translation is CASSLGQSQPQHF.

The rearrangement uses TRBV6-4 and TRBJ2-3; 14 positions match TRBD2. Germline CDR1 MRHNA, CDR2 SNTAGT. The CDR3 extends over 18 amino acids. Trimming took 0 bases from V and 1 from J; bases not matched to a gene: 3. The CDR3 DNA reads TGTGCCAGCAGTGACTCAGGGACTAGCGGGAGCGGCACAGATACGCAGTATTTT. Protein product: CASSDSGTSGSGTDTQYF.

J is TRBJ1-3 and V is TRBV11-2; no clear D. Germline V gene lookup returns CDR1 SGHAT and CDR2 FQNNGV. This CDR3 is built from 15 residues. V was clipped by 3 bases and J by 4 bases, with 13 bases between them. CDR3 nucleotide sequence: TGTGCCAGCAGCTTGGCGGCTGTTTTGGGAAACACCATATATTTT. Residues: CASSLAAVLGNTIYF.

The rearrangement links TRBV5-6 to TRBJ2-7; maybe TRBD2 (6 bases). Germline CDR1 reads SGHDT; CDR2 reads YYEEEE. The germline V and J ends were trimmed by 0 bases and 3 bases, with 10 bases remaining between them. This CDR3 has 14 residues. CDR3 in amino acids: CASSLGLGHYEQYF. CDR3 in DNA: TGTGCCAGCAGCTTGGGACTAGGGCACTACGAGCAGTACTTC.

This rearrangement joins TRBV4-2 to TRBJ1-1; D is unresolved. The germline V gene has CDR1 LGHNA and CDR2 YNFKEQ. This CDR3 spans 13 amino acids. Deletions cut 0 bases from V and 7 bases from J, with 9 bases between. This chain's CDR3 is CASSQEGGSEAFF. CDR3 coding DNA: TGTGCCAGCAGCCAAGAAGGAGGGAGTGAAGCTTTCTTT.

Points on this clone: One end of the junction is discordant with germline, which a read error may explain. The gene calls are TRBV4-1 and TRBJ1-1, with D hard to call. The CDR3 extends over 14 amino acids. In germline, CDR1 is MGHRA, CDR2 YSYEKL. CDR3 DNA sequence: TGCGCCAGCAGCCAAGATCAGGCCTTAACTGAAGCTCTCTTT. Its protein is CASSQDQALTEALF.

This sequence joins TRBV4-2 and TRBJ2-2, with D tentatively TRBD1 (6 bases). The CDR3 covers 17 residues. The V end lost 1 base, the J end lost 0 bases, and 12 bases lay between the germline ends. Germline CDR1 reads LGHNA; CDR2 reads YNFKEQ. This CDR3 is CASSQVAGTTNTGELFF. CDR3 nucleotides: TGTGCCAGCAGCCAAGTTGCCGGGACAACGAACACCGGGGAGCTGTTTTTT.

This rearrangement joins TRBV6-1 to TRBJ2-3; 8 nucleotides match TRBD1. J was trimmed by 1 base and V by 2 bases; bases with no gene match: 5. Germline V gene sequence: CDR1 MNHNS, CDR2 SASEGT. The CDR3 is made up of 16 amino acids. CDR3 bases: TGTGCCAGCAGTGAAACTCAGGGGGCTGGCACAGATACGCAGTATTTT. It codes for CASSETQGAGTDTQYF.

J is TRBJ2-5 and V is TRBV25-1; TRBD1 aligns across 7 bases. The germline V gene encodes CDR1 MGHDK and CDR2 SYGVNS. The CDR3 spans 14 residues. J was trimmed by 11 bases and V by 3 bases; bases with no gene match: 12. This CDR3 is CASSDDRASWEQYF. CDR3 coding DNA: TGTGCCAGCAGTGACGACAGGGCGAGTTGGGAGCAGTACTTC.

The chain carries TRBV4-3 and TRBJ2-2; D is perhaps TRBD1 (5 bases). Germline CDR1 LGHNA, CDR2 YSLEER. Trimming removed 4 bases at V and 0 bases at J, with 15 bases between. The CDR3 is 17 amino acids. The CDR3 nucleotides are TGCGCCAGCAGCCTCAAGGGGAACCCCACGAACACCGGGGAGCTGTTTTTT. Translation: CASSLKGNPTNTGELFF.

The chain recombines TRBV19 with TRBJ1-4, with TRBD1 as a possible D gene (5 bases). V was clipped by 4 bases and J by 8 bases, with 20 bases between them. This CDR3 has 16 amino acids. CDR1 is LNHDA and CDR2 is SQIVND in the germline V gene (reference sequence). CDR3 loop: CASSTLVPGGEEKLFF. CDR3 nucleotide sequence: TGTGCCAGTAGTACCCTAGTCCCGGGGGGAGAGGAAAAACTGTTTTTT. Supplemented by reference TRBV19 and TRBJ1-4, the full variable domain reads DGGITQSPKYLFRKEGQNVTLSCEQNLNHDAMYWYRQDPGQGLRLIYYSQIVNDFQKGDIAEGYSVSREKKESFPLTVTSAQKNPTAFYLCASSTLVPGGEEKLFFGSGTQLSVL.

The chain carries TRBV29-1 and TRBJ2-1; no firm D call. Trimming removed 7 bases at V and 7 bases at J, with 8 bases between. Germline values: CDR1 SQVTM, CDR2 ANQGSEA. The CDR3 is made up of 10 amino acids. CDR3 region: CSGTSNEQFF. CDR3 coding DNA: TGCAGCGGAACATCTAATGAGCAGTTCTTC.

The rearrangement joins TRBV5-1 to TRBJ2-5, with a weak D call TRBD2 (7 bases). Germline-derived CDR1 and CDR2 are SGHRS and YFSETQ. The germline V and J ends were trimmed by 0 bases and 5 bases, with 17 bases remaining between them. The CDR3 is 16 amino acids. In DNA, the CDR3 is TGCGCCAGCAGCTTGGACAGTCAGGGGAGGGGGGAGACCCAGTACTTC. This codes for CASSLDSQGRGETQYF.

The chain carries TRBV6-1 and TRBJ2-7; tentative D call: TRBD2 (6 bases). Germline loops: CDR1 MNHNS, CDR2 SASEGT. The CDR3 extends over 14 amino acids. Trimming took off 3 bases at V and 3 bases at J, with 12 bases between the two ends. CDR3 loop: CASSERTTLYEQYF. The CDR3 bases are TGTGCCAGCAGTGAGAGGACTACCCTCTACGAGCAGTACTTC.

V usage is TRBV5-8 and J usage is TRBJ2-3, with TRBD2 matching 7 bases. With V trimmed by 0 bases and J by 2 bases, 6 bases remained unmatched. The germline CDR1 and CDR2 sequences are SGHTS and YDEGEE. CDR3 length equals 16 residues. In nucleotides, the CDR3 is TGTGCCAGCAGCTTGGGTCTAGCGGAACTCACAGATACGCAGTATTTT. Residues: CASSLGLAELTDTQYF.

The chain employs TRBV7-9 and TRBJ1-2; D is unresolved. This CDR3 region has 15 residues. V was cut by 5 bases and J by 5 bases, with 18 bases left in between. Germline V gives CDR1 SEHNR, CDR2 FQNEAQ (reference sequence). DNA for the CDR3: TGTGCCAGCAGCCGGCACCCCGGGGTCGAATATGGCTACACCTTC. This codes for CASSRHPGVEYGYTF.